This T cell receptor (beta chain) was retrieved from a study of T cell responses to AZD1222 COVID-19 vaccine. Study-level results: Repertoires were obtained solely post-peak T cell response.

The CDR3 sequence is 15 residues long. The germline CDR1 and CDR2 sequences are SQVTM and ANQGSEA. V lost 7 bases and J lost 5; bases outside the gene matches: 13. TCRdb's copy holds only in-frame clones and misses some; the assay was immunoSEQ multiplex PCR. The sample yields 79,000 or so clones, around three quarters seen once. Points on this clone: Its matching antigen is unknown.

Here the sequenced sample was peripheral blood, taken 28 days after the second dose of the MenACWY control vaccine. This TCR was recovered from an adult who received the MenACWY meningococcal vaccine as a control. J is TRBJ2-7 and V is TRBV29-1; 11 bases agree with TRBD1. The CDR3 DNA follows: TGCAGCGCTGCCCTTCTGGACAGGGGGCACGACGAGCAGTACTTC. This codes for CSAALLDRGHDEQYF.